One and the same sample provided the 24 T cell receptor beta chains below, sequenced in a study of molecular identifiers for immune sequencing clone quantification. Using its own MiXCR run on the PCR reads, TCRdb lists one record per CDR3 protein. The sample shows 490,000 or so distinct CDR3 sequences, about a fifth of them seen only once. The sample was naive CD8+ T cells from blood, with Jurkat cell RNA spiked in. The subset denotes: FACS-sorted CD8+CD4-CCR7+CD45RA+ naive T cells. The receptors shown here come from a human donor in good health. Some libraries in this study had Jurkat cell RNA spiked in.

This clonotype has ten or more counts. This chain connects TRBV6-5 to TRBJ2-5; tentative D call: TRBD1 (6 bases). The germline V gene has CDR1 MNHEY and CDR2 SVGAGI. Trimming pared 0 bases from V and 2 bases from J, leaving 10 bases between. CDR3 length: 15 amino acids. CDR3 region: CASSYSGQGQETQYF. The DNA for the CDR3 is TGTGCCAGCAGTTACTCCGGGCAGGGGCAAGAGACCCAGTACTTC.

This clonotype was observed at least ten times. The chain employs TRBV11-2 and TRBJ2-3; 10 nucleotides align to TRBD2. V was pared by 5 bases and J by 2 bases, with 7 bases of the junction left unmatched. Per germline, CDR1 SGHAT and CDR2 FQNNGV. This CDR3 comprises 16 residues. Here the CDR3 reads CASSPLAGGYTDTQYF. DNA for the CDR3: TGTGCCAGCAGCCCTTTAGCGGGGGGCTACACAGATACGCAGTATTTT.

In its sample, this clonotype was seen a few times. The chain recombines TRBV6-1 with TRBJ1-4; no clear D. In germline, CDR1 is MNHNS, CDR2 SASEGT. Trimming took off 6 bases at V and 0 bases at J, with 20 bases between the two ends. This CDR3 comprises 18 residues. The chain's CDR3 is CASSAPHNPYTTNEKLFF. The CDR3 DNA is TGTGCCAGCAGCGCTCCACACAACCCTTATACAACTAATGAAAAACTGTTTTTT.

This clonotype was detected only a few times. This chain joins TRBV19 and TRBJ1-1, with D unclear. Germline V gene sequence: CDR1 LNHDA, CDR2 SQIVND (reference sequence). Trimming pared 6 bases from V and 2 bases from J, leaving 10 bases between. This CDR3 is 13 amino acids long. This CDR3 is CASRWAANTEAFF. The CDR3 DNA reads as TGTGCCAGTAGGTGGGCGGCCAACACTGAAGCTTTCTTT.

As concerns this clonotype: Possible read error: a much larger clone is one base away. As the CDR3 is not closed by the conserved phenylalanine or tryptophan, this likely results from a read error. The chain links TRBV30 to TRBJ2-1; 9 bases line up with TRBD1. Germline V CDR1 and CDR2: GTSNPN, SVGIG (reference sequence). The V gene end was trimmed by 7 bases and the J gene end by 8 bases; junction bases not matched to a gene: 15. This CDR3 is built from 15 residues. The CDR3 here is CALTPGQGGFDEQFL. In DNA, the CDR3 is TGTGCCTTGACGCCGGGACAGGGTGGATTCGATGAGCAGTTCTTA.

This clonotype was detected ten times or more. The rearrangement links TRBV27 to TRBJ2-3; D is perhaps TRBD2 (5 bases). The CDR3 runs 12 residues. CDR1 is MNHEY and CDR2 is SMNVEV in the germline V gene (reference sequence). The germline V and J ends were trimmed by 8 bases and 3 bases, with 9 bases remaining between them. CDR3 DNA sequence: TGTGCCAGCTGGGCGGGTACAGATACGCAGTATTTT. It encodes CASWAGTDTQYF.

This clonotype was recorded many times. This chain uses TRBV13 with TRBJ2-2; no clear D gene. The V and J ends lost 5 bases and 6 bases respectively, with 7 bases between them. Germline V gene sequence: CDR1 PRHDT, CDR2 FYEKMQ (reference sequence). The CDR3 contains 12 residues. The CDR3 DNA sequence: TGTGCCAGCAGCCGAATCCCCGGGGAGCTGTTTTTT. The encoded protein is CASSRIPGELFF.

This clonotype was picked up a small number of times. The gene calls are TRBV19 and TRBJ2-2; no clear D gene. The CDR3 length is 16 residues. Trimming pared 4 bases from V and 4 bases from J, leaving 16 bases between. Germline V gene sequence: CDR1 LNHDA, CDR2 SQIVND (reference sequence). This CDR3 reads CASSTPSNWVTGELFF. CDR3 coding DNA: TGTGCCAGTAGTACCCCCTCAAACTGGGTCACCGGGGAGCTGTTTTTT.

This clonotype was counted between two and nine times. V usage is TRBV16 and J usage is TRBJ1-1, with no clear D. Germline-derived CDR1 and CDR2 are KGHSY and FQNENV. V was trimmed by 2 bases and J by 1 base, leaving 5 bases between them. This CDR3 contains 13 residues. Here the CDR3 reads CASSQIQNTEAFF. The CDR3 DNA follows: TGTGCCAGCAGCCAAATACAGAACACTGAAGCTTTCTTT.

This rearrangement joins TRBV19 to TRBJ2-1; D perhaps matches TRBD2 (5 bases). Trimming took 8 bases from V and 8 from J, leaving 10 bases between them. Germline assignment: CDR1 LNHDA and CDR2 SQIVND (reference sequence). The CDR3 is 11 amino acids. This CDR3 is CASSIAYEQFF. CDR3 in DNA: TGTGCCAGTTCAATAGCGTATGAGCAGTTCTTC. Full variable domain (remainder filled in from reference TRBV19 and TRBJ2-1): DGGITQSPKYLFRKEGQNVTLSCEQNLNHDAMYWYRQDPGQGLRLIYYSQIVNDFQKGDIAEGYSVSREKKESFPLTVTSAQKNPTAFYLCASSIAYEQFFGPGTRLTVL.

As regards this clonotype: It may be a read error: a sequence one base away is much more abundant. The rearrangement links TRBV7-9 to TRBJ1-1; 9 bases match TRBD1. This CDR3 region has 16 residues. Germline-derived CDR1 and CDR2 are SEHNR and FQNEAQ (reference sequence). The CDR3 is CASSLGGQGMGTGAFF. Written as DNA, the CDR3 is TGTGCCAGCAGCTTAGGGGGACAGGGTATGGGCACTGGAGCTTTCTTT.

This clonotype was counted at least ten times. This chain uses TRBV13 with TRBJ2-7; D might be TRBD1 (6 bases). Trimming stripped 8 bases from V and 7 bases from J, with 21 bases between. The germline V gene has CDR1 PRHDT and CDR2 FYEKMQ (reference sequence). This CDR3 has 14 residues. The CDR3 sequence: CASRETGTLGEQYF. For the CDR3, the DNA is TGTGCCAGCCGTGAGACAGGCACTCTTGGGGAGCAGTACTTC.

This clonotype was picked up a small number of times. The chain joins TRBV20-1 to TRBJ2-7, with 9 nucleotides matching TRBD1. The length of the CDR3 is 14 residues. Germline-derived CDR1 and CDR2 are DFQATT and SNEGSKA (reference sequence). With V trimmed by 4 bases and J by 4 bases, 8 bases remained unmatched. In nucleotides, the CDR3 is TGCAGTGCTATGCCGGGACAGGGTAATTACGAGCAGTACTTC. It codes for CSAMPGQGNYEQYF.

This chain connects TRBV19 to TRBJ1-2; 7 bases fit TRBD1. CDR3 length equals 15 residues. V was pared by 4 bases and J by 5 bases, with 10 bases of the junction left unmatched. Germline loops: CDR1 LNHDA, CDR2 SQIVND (reference sequence). For the CDR3, the DNA is TGTGCCAGTAGTACTTCCTCGACAGGGCAATATGGCTACACCTTC. Its translation is CASSTSSTGQYGYTF.

On this clonotype itself: Likely a read error: the CDR3 ends without its conserved phenylalanine or tryptophan. The limits of the CDR3 on the DNA are not certain, so only TCRdb's listed CDR3 is given. The chain is built from TRBV20-1 and TRBJ2-7; the table's D call of TRBD2 was not tested on the DNA. Germline V gene lookup returns CDR1 DFQATT and CDR2 SNEGSKA (reference sequence). The CDR3 is 13 amino acids long, termini counted. CDR3 protein: CSAPGTSVVEQCL.

Comments on this clonotype: The junction shows a germline mismatch at one end, possibly a read error. The chain carries TRBV13 and TRBJ2-7; D could derive from TRBD1 or TRBD2 (6 bases each). This CDR3 has 15 amino acids. Germline CDR1 reads PRHDT; CDR2 reads FYEKMQ (reference sequence). The CDR3 is CASGRGPGVAYGQYF. The CDR3, as DNA: TGTGCCAGCGGCCGGGGGCCAGGGGTTGCCTACGGGCAGTACTTC.

This clonotype was picked up a small number of times. The chain's CDR3 is CASSLLPGGEGSNQPQHF. CDR3 coding DNA: TGTGCCAGCAGTTTATTGCCAGGGGGCGAGGGTAGCAATCAGCCCCAGCATTTT. This chain connects TRBV27 to TRBJ1-5; 8 nucleotides line up with TRBD1. V gave up 1 base and J gave up 0 bases; unmatched junction bases: 8. The CDR3 extends over 18 amino acids. Germline CDR1 and CDR2: MNHEY and SMNVEV (reference sequence).

In regard to this clonotype: Given a much more abundant clone one base away, this may be a read error. The V and J genes are TRBV4-1 and TRBJ1-3; no clear D. This CDR3 is built from 15 residues. Germline V lookup: CDR1 MGHRA, CDR2 YSYEKL. The CDR3 nucleotides are TGCGTCAGCAGCCAAGAGCCCGTCTCTGGAAACACCATATATTTT. Its protein is CVSSQEPVSGNTIYF.

This clonotype was counted only a few times. This chain links TRBV19 with TRBJ2-3, with D perhaps TRBD1 (6 bases). CDR1 is LNHDA, CDR2 SQIVND, per germline (reference sequence). The CDR3 length is 14 residues. The DNA of the CDR3 is TGTGTCAGCCGAGAGAGGGGGTACACAGATACGCAGTATTTT. It specifies CVSRERGYTDTQYF. The whole variable domain, filled in from reference TRBV19 and TRBJ2-3, reads DGGITQSPKYLFRKEGQNVTLSCEQNLNHDAMYWYRQDPGQGLRLIYYSQIVNDFQKGDIAEGYSVSREKKESFPLTVTSAQKNPTAFYLCVSRERGYTDTQYFGPGTRLTVL.

The J gene is TRBJ2-2, the V gene TRBV2; 12 bases align to TRBD2. The V segment lost 3 bases and the J segment 6 bases; nucleotides outside the gene matches: 2. The CDR3 sequence is 15 residues long. Germline V CDR1 and CDR2: SNHLY, FYNNEI. The CDR3 is CASSDPSGRAGELFF. CDR3 DNA sequence: TGTGCCAGCAGTGACCCTAGCGGGAGGGCCGGGGAGCTGTTTTTT. The whole variable domain, remainder taken from reference TRBV2 and TRBJ2-2, is EPEVTQTPSHQVTQMGQEVILRCVPISNHLYFYWYRQILGQKVEFLVSFYNNEISEKSEIFDDQFSVERPDGSNFTLKIRSTKLEDSAMYFCASSDPSGRAGELFFGEGSRLTVL.

Details on this clonotype: A much larger clonotype is one base distant, so this may be a read error. The conserved final phenylalanine or tryptophan is absent from the CDR3, which likely points to a read error. The V gene is TRBV14, the J gene TRBJ2-7; possibly TRBD1 for D (6 bases). Looked up from germline, CDR1 is SGHDN and CDR2 is FVKESK. The CDR3 contains 15 residues. V was pared by 0 bases and J by 3 bases, with 12 bases between. CDR3 sequence (DNA): TGTGCCAGCAGCCAAGAAGCAGGGGTCCTCTACGAGCAGTACCTC. This translates into CASSQEAGVLYEQYL.

As to this clonotype: A much more abundant neighbour one base away suggests this may be a read error. CDR3 sequence reads: CASSSTLATGTDTRYF. The DNA of the CDR3 is TGTGCCAGCAGCTCCACCCTAGCGACTGGCACAGATACGCGGTATTTT. This chain connects TRBV7-1 to TRBJ2-3, with a weak D call TRBD2 (6 bases). TRBV7-1 is noted as an ORF with a role that remains uncertain. The CDR3 extends over 16 amino acids.

In this sample, this clonotype turned up a few times. The rearrangement links TRBV3-1 to TRBJ2-7; D gene uncertain. The CDR3 loop spans 17 amino acids. Germline CDR1 LGHDT, CDR2 YNNKEL (reference sequence). V was trimmed by 4 bases and J by 3 bases, leaving 22 bases between them. The chain's CDR3 is CASSPEHAPPGNYEQYF. CDR3 DNA: TGTGCCAGCAGCCCCGAGCACGCACCCCCAGGCAACTACGAGCAGTACTTC.

CDR3 bases: TGCAGTGCCCGGGACAGGAGCGCAGATACGCAGTATTTT. This sequence encodes CSARDRSADTQYF. The chain is built from TRBV20-1 and TRBJ2-3; TRBD1 matches at 8 bases. The germline V gene has CDR1 DFQATT and CDR2 SNEGSKA (reference sequence). This CDR3 contains 13 residues. Trimming took 6 bases from V and 4 from J; bases not matched to a gene: 6.